The subject of this entry is one T cell receptor beta chain. This entry belongs to a study of OX40 agonist ivuxolimab in advanced cancers. At the level of the study: Anti-PD-1, anti-PD-L1 or anti-CTLA-4 therapy given earlier was allowed, and around 40% had some.

The CDR3 covers 13 residues. V lost 6 bases to trimming and J lost 6 bases, with 12 bases between them. In germline, CDR1 is SGHAT, CDR2 FQNNGV. Blood draws occurred at baseline, cycle 4 day 1, and cycle 7 day 1. Method: immunoSEQ multiplex PCR; TCRdb's copy keeps in-frame clones and lacks some. Counted here are about 25,000 clones, around 73% occurring once; the ten biggest clones make up about 1.3%. The source was CD4+ or CD8+ T cells sorted from blood, collected in a trial of the OX40 agonist ivuxolimab. The V and J genes are TRBV11-2 and TRBJ2-1, with D maybe TRBD1 (5 bases). This receptor was identified in an adult with an advanced solid tumor such as melanoma, head and neck, liver or kidney cancer. The CDR3 DNA follows: TGTGCCAGCAGTACCGACAGACCCAATGAGCAGTTCTTC. It encodes CASSTDRPNEQFF.